This TCR beta chain was found in a study of blood T cell repertoires in COVID-19. Study-wide context: The analysed material was cDNA or gDNA that came from T cells, B-cell-depleted T cells, or PBMCs.

Measured with immunoSEQ multiplex PCR; TCRdb has only the in-frame clones, and not every one. The table records around 250,000 clones, roughly 84% of them present only once. V lost 1 base to trimming and J lost 7 bases, with 11 bases between them. This CDR3 has 14 amino acids. CDR1 LNHNV and CDR2 YYDKDF come from the germline V gene (reference sequence). This chain joins TRBV15 and TRBJ2-1; the D gene is possibly TRBD1 (6 bases). Sequencing was performed on peripheral blood. The receptor was isolated from a woman aged 35 to 49 who had recovered from COVID-19. The CDR3 sequence: CATSRGSGVNEQFF. In DNA form, the CDR3 reads TGTGCCACCAGCAGAGGCTCAGGGGTTAATGAGCAGTTCTTC.